Listed below are T cell receptor beta chains from one sample, sequenced in a study of shared clonotypes between healthy human individuals. Libraries were prepared by immunoSEQ multiplex PCR; TCRdb keeps only in-frame clonotypes and omits some of them. The sample includes around 2.5 million clones, approximately 93% of them seen just once. The sample was naive CD4+ T cells from PBMCs. The receptors were gathered from a man between 18 and 29 years old in good health. Some clones in this sample may be carry-over from other donors' samples. CDR3s include the opening cysteine and the closing phenylalanine or tryptophan. D genes are given only for firm matches.

d_call | j_call | v_call | cdr3_nt | cdr3_aa
TRBD2 | TRBJ2-3 | TRBV7-9 | TGTGCCAGCAGCCTAGCGGGAGCAGATACGCAGTATTTT | CASSLAGADTQYF
NA | TRBJ2-1 | TRBV4-2 | TGTGCCAGCAGCCAAGTCGCGGCGGGCTTGGACAATGAGCAGTTCTTC | CASSQVAAGLDNEQFF
TRBD2 | TRBJ2-1 | TRBV5-4 | TGTGCCAGCAGCTCCTTAGCGGGAGTGGGAAATGAGCAGTTCTTC | CASSSLAGVGNEQFF
TRBD2 | TRBJ2-1 | TRBV2 | TGTGCCAGCGCTCCTCAGCGGGGGGGTTTCGGCGAGCAGTTCTTC | CASAPQRGGFGEQFF
NA | TRBJ1-4 | TRBV6-1 | TGTGCCAGCAGTGCTGGACAGTCAGCTGAAAAACTGTTTTTT | CASSAGQSAEKLFF
TRBD1 | TRBJ2-7 | TRBV5-1 | TGCGCCAGCAGCGTCGGGACAGGGGGCTCCTACGAGCAGTACTTC | CASSVGTGGSYEQYF
TRBD2 | TRBJ2-5 | TRBV11-1 | TGTGCCAGCAGCTCGACTAGCGGGAAAGAGACCCAGTACTTC | CASSSTSGKETQYF
TRBD1 | TRBJ2-2 | TRBV5-6 | TGTGCCAGCAGCTGGGGGGACAGGGTCCCCGGGGAGCTGTTTTTT | CASSWGDRVPGELFF
NA | TRBJ2-4 | TRBV30 | TGTGCCTGGACTAAATTGATAGCCAAAAACATTCAGTACTTC | CAWTKLIAKNIQYF
NA | TRBJ2-1 | TRBV19 | TGTGCCAGTACCCACAAAGCGGGCGTGTACAATGAGCAGTTCTTC | CASTHKAGVYNEQFF